Each of the 8 T cell receptor beta chains below was sequenced from the same sample in a study of CD8+CD57+ T cells in acquired aplastic anemia. Profiles of TCR beta VDJ and CDR3 were generated from a genomic DNA template. TCRdb reanalysed the reads using MiXCR and keeps one entry per CDR3 protein. The table lists 200,000 to 250,000 distinct CDR3 sequences, more than 55% of them singletons. In patients chosen for sequencing, flow cytometry had shown CD8+CD57+ cell expansion. What was sequenced was sorted CD4+, CD8+, or CD8+CD57+ T cells (not recorded which) from PBMCs. These receptors were taken from a human donor with aplastic anemia.

The chain carries TRBV29-1 and TRBJ2-7, with 10 bases that match TRBD2. The J segment lost 0 bases and the V segment lost 0 bases, leaving 5 bases of the junction unmatched. The CDR3 contains 16 residues. The germline CDR1 and CDR2 sequences are SQVTM and ANQGSEA. CDR3 residues: CSVEEPTSGASYEQYF. The DNA for the CDR3 is TGCAGCGTTGAAGAGCCTACTAGCGGGGCCTCCTACGAGCAGTACTTC.

The V gene is TRBV5-1, the J gene TRBJ2-1; 7 bases align to TRBD2. CDR1 is SGHRS, CDR2 YFSETQ, per germline. Losses at the gene ends were 6 bases for V and 8 bases for J; bases not matched to a gene: 11. CDR3 length: 14 amino acids. The CDR3 protein is CASTSLGGGDEQFF. The CDR3 nucleotides are TGCGCCAGCACCTCGTTGGGCGGGGGAGATGAGCAGTTCTTC. The full variable domain, rest sourced from reference TRBV5-1 and TRBJ2-1, is KAGVTQTPRYLIKTRGQQVTLSCSPISGHRSVSWYQQTPGQGLQFLFEYFSETQRNKGNFPGRFSGRQFSNSRSEMNVSTLELGDSALYLCASTSLGGGDEQFFGPGTRLTVL.

This clonotype was counted between two and nine times. The chain carries TRBV7-9 and TRBJ2-7; D is unresolved. This CDR3 has 14 amino acids. V was shortened by 7 bases and J by 0 bases, with 13 bases between the two germline ends. Germline V CDR1 and CDR2: SEHNR, FQNEAQ (reference sequence). Written as DNA, the CDR3 is TGTGCCAGCACCTCCCGACCTAGCTCCTACGAGCAGTACTTC. Its translation: CASTSRPSSYEQYF. The whole variable domain, remainder taken from reference TRBV7-9 and TRBJ2-7, is DTGVSQNPRHKITKRGQNVTFRCDPISEHNRLYWYRQTLGQGPEFLTYFQNEAQLEKSRLLSDRFSAERPKGSFSTLEIQRTEQGDSAMYLCASTSRPSSYEQYFGPGTRLTVT.

The chain is built from TRBV10-3 and TRBJ2-7; the D gene could be TRBD1 or TRBD2 (5 bases each). This CDR3 is 14 amino acids long. Germline V gene data show CDR1 as ENHRY and CDR2 as SYGVKD. V lost 8 bases and J lost 5, with 19 bases in between. In DNA form, the CDR3 reads TGTGCCATCGAGAGAGGGCGTGGGGCGGACGAGCAGTACTTC. This gives the protein CAIERGRGADEQYF.

There are a few counts of this clonotype. The V call is TRBV5-8, the J call TRBJ1-6; D is unresolved. CDR1 and CDR2 from the germline V gene are SGHTS and YDEGEE. The CDR3 consists of 14 residues. V was trimmed by 4 bases and J by 5 bases, leaving 10 bases between them. The CDR3 sequence: CASSTRVHNSPLHF. Written as DNA, the CDR3 is TGTGCCAGCAGCACCCGGGTGCATAATTCACCCCTCCACTTT.

This chain joins TRBV25-1 and TRBJ2-1, with a tentative D call TRBD1 (6 bases). CDR3 length equals 15 residues. Per the germline V gene, CDR1 is MGHDK and CDR2 is SYGVNS. V lost 0 bases to trimming and J lost 10 bases, with 16 bases between them. The DNA for the CDR3 is TGTGCCAGCAGTGAATACTCGGAGACTGGGGGCGAGCAGTTCTTC. Its translation: CASSEYSETGGEQFF.

This clonotype has only a few counts. This chain links TRBV5-1 with TRBJ1-5, with D possibly being TRBD1 (6 bases). Germline assignment: CDR1 SGHRS and CDR2 YFSETQ. The V end lost 4 bases, the J end lost 3 bases, and 8 bases lay between the germline ends. CDR3 length: 13 residues. The CDR3 sequence: CASSQGHNQPQHF. DNA for the CDR3: TGCGCCAGCAGCCAGGGACACAATCAGCCCCAGCATTTT. The full variable domain, its missing parts supplied by reference TRBV5-1 and TRBJ1-5, is KAGVTQTPRYLIKTRGQQVTLSCSPISGHRSVSWYQQTPGQGLQFLFEYFSETQRNKGNFPGRFSGRQFSNSRSEMNVSTLELGDSALYLCASSQGHNQPQHFGDGTRLSIL.

This chain connects TRBV24-1 to TRBJ2-2, with 7 bases fitting TRBD1. The CDR3 spans 16 residues. V was pared by 6 bases and J by 2 bases, with 8 bases of the junction left unmatched. Germline V gene lookup returns CDR1 KGHDR and CDR2 SFDVKD. CDR3 sequence (DNA): TGTGCCACCAGTCCGACGACAGGGTATAACACCGGGGAGCTGTTTTTT. It codes for CATSPTTGYNTGELFF.